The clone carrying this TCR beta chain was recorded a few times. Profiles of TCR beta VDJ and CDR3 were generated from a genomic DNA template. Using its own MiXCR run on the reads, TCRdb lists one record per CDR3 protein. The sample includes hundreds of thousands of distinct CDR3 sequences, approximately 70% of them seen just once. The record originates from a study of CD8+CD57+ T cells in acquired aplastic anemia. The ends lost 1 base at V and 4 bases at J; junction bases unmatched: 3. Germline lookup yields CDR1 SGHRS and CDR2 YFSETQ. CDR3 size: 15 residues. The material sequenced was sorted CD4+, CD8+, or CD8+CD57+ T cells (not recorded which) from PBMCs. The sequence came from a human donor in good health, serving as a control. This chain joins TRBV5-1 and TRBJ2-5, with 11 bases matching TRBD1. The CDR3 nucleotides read TGCGCCAGCAGCTTGAAGGGACAGGGGGGAGAGACCCAGTACTTC. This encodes CASSLKGQGGETQYF.